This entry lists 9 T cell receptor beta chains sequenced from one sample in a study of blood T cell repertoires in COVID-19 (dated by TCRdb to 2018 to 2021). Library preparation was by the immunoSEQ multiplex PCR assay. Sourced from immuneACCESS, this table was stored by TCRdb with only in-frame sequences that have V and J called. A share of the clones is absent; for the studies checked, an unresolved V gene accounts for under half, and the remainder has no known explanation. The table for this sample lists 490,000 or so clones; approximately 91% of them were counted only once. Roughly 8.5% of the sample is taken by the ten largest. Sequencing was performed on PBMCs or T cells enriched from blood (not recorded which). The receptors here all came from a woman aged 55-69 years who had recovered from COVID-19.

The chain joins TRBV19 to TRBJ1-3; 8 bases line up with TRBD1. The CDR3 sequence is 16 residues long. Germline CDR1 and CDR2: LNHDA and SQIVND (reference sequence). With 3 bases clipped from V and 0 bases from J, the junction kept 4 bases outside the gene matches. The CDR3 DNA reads TGTGCCAGTAGTATCTCTGGACAGGGCTCTGGAAACACCATATATTTT. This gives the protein CASSISGQGSGNTIYF.

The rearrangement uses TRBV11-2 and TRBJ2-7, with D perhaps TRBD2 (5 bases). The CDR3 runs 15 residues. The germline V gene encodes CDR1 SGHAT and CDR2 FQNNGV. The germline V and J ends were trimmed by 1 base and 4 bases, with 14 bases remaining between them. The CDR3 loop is CASSLGPGIRYEQYV. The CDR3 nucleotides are TGTGCCAGCAGCTTAGGTCCCGGGATTCGATACGAGCAGTACGTC.

The CDR3, as DNA: TGTGCCAGCAGGGACAGGGCACGCGGTGAAGCTTTCTTT. It codes for CASRDRARGEAFF. V and J are TRBV2 and TRBJ1-1; 8 bases map to TRBD1. Losses at the gene ends were 6 bases for V and 7 bases for J; bases not matched to a gene: 7. Germline lookup yields CDR1 SNHLY and CDR2 FYNNEI. The CDR3 has 13 amino acids.

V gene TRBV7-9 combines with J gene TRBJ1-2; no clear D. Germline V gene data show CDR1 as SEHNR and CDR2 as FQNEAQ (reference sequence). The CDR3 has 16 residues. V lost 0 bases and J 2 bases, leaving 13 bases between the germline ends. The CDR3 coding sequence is TGTGCCAGCAGCTTAGCGGAGGCGACACTAAACTATGGCTACACCTTC. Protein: CASSLAEATLNYGYTF.

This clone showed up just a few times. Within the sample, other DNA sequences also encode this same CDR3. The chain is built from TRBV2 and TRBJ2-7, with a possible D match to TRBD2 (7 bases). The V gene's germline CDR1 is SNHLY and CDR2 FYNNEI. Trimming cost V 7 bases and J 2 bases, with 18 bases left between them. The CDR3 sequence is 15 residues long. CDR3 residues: CASKYSGGQTYEQYV. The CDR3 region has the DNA TGTGCCAGCAAGTATTCGGGGGGCCAAACCTACGAGCAGTACGTC.

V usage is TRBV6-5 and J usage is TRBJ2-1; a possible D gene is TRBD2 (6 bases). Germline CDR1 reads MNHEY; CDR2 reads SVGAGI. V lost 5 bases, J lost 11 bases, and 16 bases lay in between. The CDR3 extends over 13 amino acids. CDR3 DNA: TGTGCCAGCAGTCTTCCAAACCGGGAGAAGCAGTTCTTC. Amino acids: CASSLPNREKQFF.

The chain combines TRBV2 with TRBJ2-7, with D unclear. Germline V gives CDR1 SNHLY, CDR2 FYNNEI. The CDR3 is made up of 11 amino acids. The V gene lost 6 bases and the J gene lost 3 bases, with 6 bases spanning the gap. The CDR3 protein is CASRTSYEQYV. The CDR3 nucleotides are TGTGCCAGCAGAACCAGCTACGAGCAGTACGTC.

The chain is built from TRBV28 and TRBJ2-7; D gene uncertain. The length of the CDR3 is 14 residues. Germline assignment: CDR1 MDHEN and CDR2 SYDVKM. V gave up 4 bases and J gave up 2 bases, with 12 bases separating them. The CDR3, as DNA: TGTGCCAGCAGTTCACGACTGACCCCCTACGAGCAGTACGTC. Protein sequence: CASSSRLTPYEQYV.

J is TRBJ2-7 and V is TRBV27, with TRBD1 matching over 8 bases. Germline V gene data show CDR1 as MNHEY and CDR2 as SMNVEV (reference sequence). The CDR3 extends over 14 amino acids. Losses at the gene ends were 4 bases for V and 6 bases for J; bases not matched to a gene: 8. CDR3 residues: CASSSGQGWGEQYF. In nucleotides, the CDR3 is TGTGCCAGCAGTTCCGGACAGGGCTGGGGCGAGCAGTACTTC.